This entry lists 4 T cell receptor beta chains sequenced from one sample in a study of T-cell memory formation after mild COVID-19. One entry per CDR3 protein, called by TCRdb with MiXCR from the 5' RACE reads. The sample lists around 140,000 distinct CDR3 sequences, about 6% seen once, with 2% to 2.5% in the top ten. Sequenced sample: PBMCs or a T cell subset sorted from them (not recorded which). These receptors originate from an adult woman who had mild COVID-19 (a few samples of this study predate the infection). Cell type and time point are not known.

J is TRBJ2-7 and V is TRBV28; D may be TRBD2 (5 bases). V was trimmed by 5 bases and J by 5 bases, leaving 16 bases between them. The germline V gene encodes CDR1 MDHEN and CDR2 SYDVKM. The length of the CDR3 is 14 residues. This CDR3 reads CASSAPPRENEQYF. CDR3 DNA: TGTGCCAGCAGTGCTCCCCCTAGGGAGAACGAGCAGTACTTC. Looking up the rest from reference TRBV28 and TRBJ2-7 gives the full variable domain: DVKVTQSSRYLVKRTGEKVFLECVQDMDHENMFWYRQDPGLGLRLIYFSYDVKMKEKGDIPEGYSVSREKKERFSLILESASTNQTSMYLCASSAPPRENEQYFGPGTRLTVT.

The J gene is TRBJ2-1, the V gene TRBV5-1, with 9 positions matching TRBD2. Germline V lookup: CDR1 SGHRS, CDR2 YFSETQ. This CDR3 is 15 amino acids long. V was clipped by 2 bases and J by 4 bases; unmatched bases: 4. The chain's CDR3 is CASSLGSGRYNEQFF. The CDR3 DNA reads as TGCGCCAGCAGCTTAGGGAGCGGGAGGTACAATGAGCAGTTCTTC.

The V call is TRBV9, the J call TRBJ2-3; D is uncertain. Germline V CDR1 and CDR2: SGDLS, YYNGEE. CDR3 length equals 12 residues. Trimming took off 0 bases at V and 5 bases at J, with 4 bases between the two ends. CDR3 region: CASSVGIDTQYF. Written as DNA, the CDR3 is TGTGCCAGCAGCGTAGGGATAGATACGCAGTATTTT.

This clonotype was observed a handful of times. The CDR3 bases are TGTGCCAGCAGCCCGTCGGGACAGGGTCTTTACGAGCAGTACTTC. Amino acid sequence: CASSPSGQGLYEQYF. V usage is TRBV3-1 and J usage is TRBJ2-7, with TRBD1 identical over 9 bases. The junction had 8 bases not matched to a gene; V was cut back by 4 bases and J by 4 bases. Germline loops: CDR1 LGHDT, CDR2 YNNKEL (reference sequence). The CDR3 runs to 15 residues.